This TCR beta chain was captured in a study of T cells in localized non-small cell lung cancer. Study results and caveats: Heterogeneity is still possible, as just one tumor region was sequenced.

Looked up from germline, CDR1 is LNHDA and CDR2 is SQIVND (reference sequence). The CDR3 spans 15 residues. Trimming removed 3 bases from V and 3 bases from J; junction bases left unmatched: 6. A remark on this clone: Its antigen is unknown.

Generated by immunoSEQ multiplex PCR, the TCRdb table keeps only in-frame clones and is missing some. This table has tens of thousands of clones, about 80% appearing once. The rearrangement links TRBV19 to TRBJ1-1, with 8 nucleotides matching TRBD1. The sequence derives from a female donor of 60 years or more with stage II squamous cell lung carcinoma. The material sequenced was peripheral blood, taken before any cancer treatment. The CDR3 DNA sequence: TGTGCCAGTAGTATTCCAGGGGGCTCCCACACTGAAGCTTTCTTT. This sequence encodes CASSIPGGSHTEAFF.